Following are 2 T cell receptor beta chains from one sample sequenced in a study of CD8 T cells in ankylosing spondylitis. General study findings and limits: Blood of patients with ankylosing spondylitis appeared to be characterized by a TCR beta motif of eight highly homologous variants.

TCRdb reprocessed the 5' RACE reads with MiXCR, giving one entry per CDR3 protein. The sample has roughly 450,000 distinct CDR3 sequences, 25% to 30% seen once. These TCRs' antigens remain unknown. The specimen sequenced was blood, either unsorted or a sorted T cell fraction (not recorded which). The source is a male donor with ankylosing spondylitis.

This sequence joins TRBV25-1 and TRBJ2-2; D remains unclear. This CDR3 contains 14 residues. The V gene's germline CDR1 is MGHDK and CDR2 SYGVNS. Deletions cut 0 bases from V and 3 bases from J, with 5 bases between. CDR3 DNA sequence: TGTGCCAGCAGTGAATACTCGGACACCGGGGAGCTGTTTTTT. Translating it yields CASSEYSDTGELFF.

This clonotype came up a few times. The rearrangement uses TRBV11-3 and TRBJ1-1; no clear D. There are 11 residues in the CDR3. V shed 7 bases and J shed 1 base, with 4 bases lying between them. Germline-derived CDR1 and CDR2 are SGHNT and YENEEA. The CDR3: CASIPNTEAFF. CDR3 sequence (DNA): TGTGCCAGCATTCCGAACACTGAAGCTTTCTTT.